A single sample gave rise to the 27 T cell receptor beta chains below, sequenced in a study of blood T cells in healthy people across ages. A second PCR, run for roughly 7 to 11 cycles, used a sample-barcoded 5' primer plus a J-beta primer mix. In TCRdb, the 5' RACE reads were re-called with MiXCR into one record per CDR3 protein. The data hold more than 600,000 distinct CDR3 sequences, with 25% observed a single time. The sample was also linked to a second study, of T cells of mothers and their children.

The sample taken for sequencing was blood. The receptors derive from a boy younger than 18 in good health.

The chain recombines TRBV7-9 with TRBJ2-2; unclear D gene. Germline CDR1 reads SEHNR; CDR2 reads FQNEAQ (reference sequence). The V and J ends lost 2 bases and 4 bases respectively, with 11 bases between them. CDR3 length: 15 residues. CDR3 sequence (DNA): TGTGCCAGCAGCTTAACCCAGACGACCACCGGGGAGCTGTTTTTT. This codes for CASSLTQTTTGELFF.

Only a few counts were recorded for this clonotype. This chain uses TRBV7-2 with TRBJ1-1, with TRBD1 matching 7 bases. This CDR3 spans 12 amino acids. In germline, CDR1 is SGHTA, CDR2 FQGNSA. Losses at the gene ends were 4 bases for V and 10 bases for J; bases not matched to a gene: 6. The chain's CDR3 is CASSSTGTGAFF. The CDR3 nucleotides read TGTGCCAGCAGCTCGACAGGGACGGGAGCTTTCTTT.

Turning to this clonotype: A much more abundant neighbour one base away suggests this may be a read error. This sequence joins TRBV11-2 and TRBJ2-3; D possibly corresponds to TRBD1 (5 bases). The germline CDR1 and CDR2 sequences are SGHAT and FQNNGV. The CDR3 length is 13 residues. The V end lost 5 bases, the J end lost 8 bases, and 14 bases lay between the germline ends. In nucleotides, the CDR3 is TGTGCCAGCAGCCCGCAGGGCGCAGGTACGCAGTATTTT. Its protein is CASSPQGAGTQYF.

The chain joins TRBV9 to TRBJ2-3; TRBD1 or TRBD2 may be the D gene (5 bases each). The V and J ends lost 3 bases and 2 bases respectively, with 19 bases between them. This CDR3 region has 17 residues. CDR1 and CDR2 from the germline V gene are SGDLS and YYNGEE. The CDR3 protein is CASSAAAVGGNTDTQYF. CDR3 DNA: TGTGCCAGCAGCGCCGCGGCTGTTGGGGGTAACACAGATACGCAGTATTTT.

This chain's CDR3 is CASGALDIGSDTQYF. Here the CDR3 DNA reads TGTGCCAGCGGTGCTCTGGACATTGGCTCTGATACGCAGTATTTT. The rearrangement links TRBV27 to TRBJ2-3; tentative D call: TRBD1 (5 bases). The CDR3 sequence is 15 residues long. Germline lookup yields CDR1 MNHEY and CDR2 SMNVEV (reference sequence). With 8 bases removed from V and 6 bases from J, the gap between germline ends came to 21 bases.

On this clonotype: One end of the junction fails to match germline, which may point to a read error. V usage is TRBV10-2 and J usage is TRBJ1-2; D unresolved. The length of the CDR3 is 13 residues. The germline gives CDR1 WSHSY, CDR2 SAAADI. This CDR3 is CASSDSHNYDYTF. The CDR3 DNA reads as TGCGCCAGCAGTGACAGCCACAACTATGACTACACCTTC.

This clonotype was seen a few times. CDR3 region: CASSPRALSDEQYF. The CDR3 nucleotides are TGTGCCAGCAGCCCTAGGGCCCTAAGCGACGAGCAGTACTTC. The chain combines TRBV7-2 with TRBJ2-7; D is undetermined. V was trimmed by 5 bases and J by 5 bases, leaving 16 bases between them. In germline, CDR1 is SGHTA, CDR2 FQGNSA. The CDR3 totals 14 residues.

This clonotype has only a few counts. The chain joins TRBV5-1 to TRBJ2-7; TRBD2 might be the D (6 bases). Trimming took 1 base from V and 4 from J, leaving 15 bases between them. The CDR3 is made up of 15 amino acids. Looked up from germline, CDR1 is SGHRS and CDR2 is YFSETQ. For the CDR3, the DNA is TGCGCCAGCAGCTTGACCGCGGGGTCCCAATACGAGCAGTACTTC. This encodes CASSLTAGSQYEQYF.

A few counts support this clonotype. CDR3 sequence (DNA): TGTGCCAGCAGTTACGCTTACCCGACCGGACTAGCGGCAGATACGCAGTATTTT. It yields the protein CASSYAYPTGLAADTQYF. This chain joins TRBV6-5 and TRBJ2-3; 10 nucleotides agree with TRBD2. The germline gives CDR1 MNHEY, CDR2 SVGAGI. The CDR3 sequence is 18 residues long. V lost 2 bases and J lost 4; bases outside the gene matches: 12.

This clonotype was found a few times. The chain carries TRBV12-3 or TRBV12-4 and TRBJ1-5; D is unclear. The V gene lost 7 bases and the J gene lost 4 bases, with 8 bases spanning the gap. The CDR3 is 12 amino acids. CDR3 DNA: TGTGCCAGCACCCAGCAAAATCAGCCCCAGCATTTT. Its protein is CASTQQNQPQHF.

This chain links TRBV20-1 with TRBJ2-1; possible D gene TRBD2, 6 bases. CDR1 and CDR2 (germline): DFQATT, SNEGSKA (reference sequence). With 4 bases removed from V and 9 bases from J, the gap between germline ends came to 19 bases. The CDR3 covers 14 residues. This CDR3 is CSAIRLVDLREQFF. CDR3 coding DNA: TGCAGTGCTATAAGACTAGTCGATCTGCGTGAGCAGTTCTTC.

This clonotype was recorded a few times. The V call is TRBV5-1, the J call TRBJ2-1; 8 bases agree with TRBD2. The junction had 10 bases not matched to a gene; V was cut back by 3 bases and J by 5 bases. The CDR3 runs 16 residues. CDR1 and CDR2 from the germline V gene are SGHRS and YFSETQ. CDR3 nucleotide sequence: TGCGCCAGCAGCTCCGGTGGAGCGGGGGTACACAATGAGCAGTTCTTC. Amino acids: CASSSGGAGVHNEQFF.

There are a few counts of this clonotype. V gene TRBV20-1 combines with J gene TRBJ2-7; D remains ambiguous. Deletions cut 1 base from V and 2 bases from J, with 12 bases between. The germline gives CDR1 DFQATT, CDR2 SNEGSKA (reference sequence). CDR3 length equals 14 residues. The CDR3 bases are TGCAGTGCTAGAGGGACGGCGGCTACCTACGAGCAGTACTTC. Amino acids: CSARGTAATYEQYF.

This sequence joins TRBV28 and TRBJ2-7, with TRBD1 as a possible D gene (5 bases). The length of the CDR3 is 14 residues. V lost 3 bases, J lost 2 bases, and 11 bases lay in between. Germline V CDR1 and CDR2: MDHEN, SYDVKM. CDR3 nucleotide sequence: TGTGCCAGCAGTTTCTCGACAGTCCCCTACGAGCAGTACTTC. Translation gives CASSFSTVPYEQYF.

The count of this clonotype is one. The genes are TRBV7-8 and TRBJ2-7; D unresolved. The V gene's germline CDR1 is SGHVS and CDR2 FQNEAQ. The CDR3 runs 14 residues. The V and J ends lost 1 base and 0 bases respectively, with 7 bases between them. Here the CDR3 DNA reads TGTGCCAGCAGCTTAGATTACCACTCCTACGAGCAGTACTTC. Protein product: CASSLDYHSYEQYF.

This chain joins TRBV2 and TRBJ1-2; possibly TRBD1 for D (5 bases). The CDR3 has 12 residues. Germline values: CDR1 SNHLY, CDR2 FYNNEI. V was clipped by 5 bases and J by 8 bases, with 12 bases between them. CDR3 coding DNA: TGTGCCAGCAGTACAGGCGGTGGGGGCTACACCTTC. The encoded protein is CASSTGGGGYTF. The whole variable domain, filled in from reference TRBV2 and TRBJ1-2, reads EPEVTQTPSHQVTQMGQEVILRCVPISNHLYFYWYRQILGQKVEFLVSFYNNEISEKSEIFDDQFSVERPDGSNFTLKIRSTKLEDSAMYFCASSTGGGGYTFGSGTRLTVV.

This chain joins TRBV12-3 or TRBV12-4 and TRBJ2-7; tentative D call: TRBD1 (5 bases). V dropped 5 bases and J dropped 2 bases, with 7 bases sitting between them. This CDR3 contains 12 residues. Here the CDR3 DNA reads TGTGCCAGCAGTCAACAGGCCTACGAGCAGTACTTC. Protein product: CASSQQAYEQYF.

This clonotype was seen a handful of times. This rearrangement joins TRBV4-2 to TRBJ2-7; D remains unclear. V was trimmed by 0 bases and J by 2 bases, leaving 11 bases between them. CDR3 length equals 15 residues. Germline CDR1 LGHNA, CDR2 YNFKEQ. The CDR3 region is CASSQDRSSTYEQYF. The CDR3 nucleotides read TGTGCCAGCAGCCAAGATCGAAGTTCTACCTACGAGCAGTACTTC.

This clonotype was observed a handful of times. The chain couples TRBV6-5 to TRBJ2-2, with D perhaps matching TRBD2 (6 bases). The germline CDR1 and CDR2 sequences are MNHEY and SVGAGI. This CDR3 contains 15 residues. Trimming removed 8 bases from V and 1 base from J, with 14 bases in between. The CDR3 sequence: CASRPRGVNTGELFF. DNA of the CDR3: TGTGCCAGCCGTCCCCGCGGGGTGAACACCGGGGAGCTGTTTTTT.

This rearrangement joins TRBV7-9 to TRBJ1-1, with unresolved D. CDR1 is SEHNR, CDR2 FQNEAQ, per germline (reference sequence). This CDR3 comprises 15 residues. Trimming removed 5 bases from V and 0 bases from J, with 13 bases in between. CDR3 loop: CASSPGVGMNTEAFF. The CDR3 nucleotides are TGTGCCAGCAGCCCCGGGGTGGGGATGAACACTGAAGCTTTCTTT. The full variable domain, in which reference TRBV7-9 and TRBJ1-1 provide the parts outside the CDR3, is DTGVSQNPRHKITKRGQNVTFRCDPISEHNRLYWYRQTLGQGPEFLTYFQNEAQLEKSRLLSDRFSAERPKGSFSTLEIQRTEQGDSAMYLCASSPGVGMNTEAFFGQGTRLTVV.

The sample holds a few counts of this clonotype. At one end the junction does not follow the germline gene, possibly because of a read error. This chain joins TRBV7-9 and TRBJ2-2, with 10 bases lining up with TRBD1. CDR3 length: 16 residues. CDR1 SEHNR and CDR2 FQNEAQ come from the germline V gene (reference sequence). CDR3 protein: CASRSTDRGDTGELFF. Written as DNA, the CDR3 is TGTGCCAGCAGATCTACGGACAGGGGGGACACCGGGGAGTTGTTTTTT.

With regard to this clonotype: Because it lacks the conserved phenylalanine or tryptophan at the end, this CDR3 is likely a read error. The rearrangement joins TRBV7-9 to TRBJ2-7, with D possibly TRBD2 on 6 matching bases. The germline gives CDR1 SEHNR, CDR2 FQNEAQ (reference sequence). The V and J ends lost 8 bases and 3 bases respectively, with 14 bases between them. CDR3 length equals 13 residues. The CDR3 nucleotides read TGTGCCAGCGGACCAACTAGCATCTACGAGCAGTACTTG. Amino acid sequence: CASGPTSIYEQYL.

The CDR3: CASSHGGRSPLHF. The CDR3 nucleotides are TGTGCCAGCAGTCACGGGGGTAGGTCACCCCTCCACTTT. This chain links TRBV12-3 or TRBV12-4 with TRBJ1-6, with D possibly matching TRBD1 (5 bases). The CDR3 extends over 13 amino acids. The germline V and J ends were trimmed by 5 bases and 10 bases, with 12 bases remaining between them.

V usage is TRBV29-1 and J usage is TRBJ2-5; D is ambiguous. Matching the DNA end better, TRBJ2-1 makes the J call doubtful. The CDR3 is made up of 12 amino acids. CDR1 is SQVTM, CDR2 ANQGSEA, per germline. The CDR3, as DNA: TGCAGCGTTCCCTGGGGATCCGTTGAGCAGTTCTTC. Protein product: CSVPWGSVEQFF.

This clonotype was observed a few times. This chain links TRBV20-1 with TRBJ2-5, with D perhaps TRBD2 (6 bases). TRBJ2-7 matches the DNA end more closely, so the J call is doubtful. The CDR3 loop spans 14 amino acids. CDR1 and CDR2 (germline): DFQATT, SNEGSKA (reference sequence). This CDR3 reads CSARGAGSAGEQYF. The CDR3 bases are TGCAGTGCTAGAGGGGCGGGGAGTGCTGGCGAGCAGTACTTC.

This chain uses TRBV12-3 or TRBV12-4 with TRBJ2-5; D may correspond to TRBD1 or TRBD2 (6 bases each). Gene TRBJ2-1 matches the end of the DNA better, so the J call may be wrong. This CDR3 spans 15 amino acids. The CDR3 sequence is CASSDPGDWGDEQFF. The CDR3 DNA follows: TGTGCCAGCAGTGACCCAGGGGATTGGGGGGATGAGCAGTTCTTC.

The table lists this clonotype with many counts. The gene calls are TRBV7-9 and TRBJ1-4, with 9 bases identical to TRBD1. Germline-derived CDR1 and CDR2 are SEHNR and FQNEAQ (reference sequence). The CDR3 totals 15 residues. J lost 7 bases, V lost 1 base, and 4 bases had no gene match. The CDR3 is CASSLGTGALEKLFF. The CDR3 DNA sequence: TGTGCCAGCAGCTTAGGGACAGGGGCCCTTGAAAAACTGTTTTTT.